The 12 T cell receptor beta chains presented below share a single source sample, sequenced in a study of blood T cell repertoires in COVID-19. Sequencing used immunoSEQ multiplex PCR; TCRdb keeps in-frame clones, though not all of them. The sample records fewer than 200,000 clones, 75% to 90% being singletons. Sequencing was performed on peripheral blood. The receptors stem from a woman aged 80 or over with active or convalescent COVID-19.

This chain joins TRBV6-2 or TRBV6-3 and TRBJ1-5; 9 bases agree with TRBD1. Germline-derived CDR1 and CDR2 are MNHEY and SVGEGT. The CDR3 is 15 amino acids. Germline trimming cut 2 bases from V and 6 bases from J; bases unmatched to any gene: 5. CDR3 in DNA: TGTGCCAGCAGTTACGAACAGGGGGCGGTTCAGCCCCAGCATTTT. It codes for CASSYEQGAVQPQHF.

This chain joins TRBV6-6 and TRBJ2-5; D not certain. The CDR3 totals 13 residues. Trimming pared 5 bases from V and 5 bases from J, leaving 12 bases between. CDR1 is MNHNY and CDR2 is SVGAGI in the germline V gene (reference sequence). The CDR3 region is CASSILWSETQYF. Here the CDR3 DNA reads TGTGCCAGCAGTATCTTATGGAGTGAGACCCAGTACTTC.

The CDR3 DNA reads TGTGCCAGCACCAATAGCTACGAGCAGTACTTC. It is translated as CASTNSYEQYF. The V call is TRBV6-5, the J call TRBJ2-7; D gene ambiguous. The germline V gene encodes CDR1 MNHEY and CDR2 SVGAGI. This CDR3 comprises 11 residues. V was shortened by 7 bases and J by 3 bases, with 7 bases between the two germline ends.

The V gene is TRBV12-3 or TRBV12-4, the J gene TRBJ1-2; no definite D call. The length of the CDR3 is 13 residues. The V gene lost 5 bases and the J gene lost 8 bases, with 15 bases spanning the gap. DNA of the CDR3: TGTGCCAGCAGTCCAAGACCTGGAGGAGGCTACACCTTC. Residues: CASSPRPGGGYTF.

The sample holds a few counts of this clone. This rearrangement joins TRBV5-4 to TRBJ1-2; D perhaps matches TRBD1 (6 bases). CDR1 SGHNT and CDR2 YYREEE come from the germline V gene (reference sequence). V was shortened by 4 bases and J by 4 bases, with 14 bases between the two germline ends. The CDR3 totals 14 residues. The CDR3, as DNA: TGTGCCAGCAGCCCACAGGGCTCGGGCTATGGCTACACCTTC. Residues: CASSPQGSGYGYTF.

The chain joins TRBV18 to TRBJ2-3; D remains ambiguous. Germline CDR1 is KGHSH and CDR2 is LQKENI. The CDR3 sequence is 13 residues long. Deletions cut 2 bases from V and 2 bases from J, with 5 bases between. The CDR3 DNA sequence: TGTGCCAGCTCACCAACTCTCACAGATACGCAGTATTTT. This sequence encodes CASSPTLTDTQYF.

This clone was recorded once. This chain connects TRBV4-1 to TRBJ2-3, with 9 bases fitting TRBD2. V gave up 1 base and J gave up 1 base; unmatched junction bases: 3. The CDR3 is 16 residues long. The germline V gene has CDR1 MGHRA and CDR2 YSYEKL. The DNA of the CDR3 is TGCGCCAGCAGCCAAGTTGTAGCGGGGGGCACAGATACGCAGTATTTT. Encoded protein: CASSQVVAGGTDTQYF.

The chain has TRBV27 and TRBJ1-6; weak D call: TRBD1 (5 bases). CDR1 is MNHEY and CDR2 is SMNVEV in the germline V gene (reference sequence). The CDR3 runs to 15 residues. Trimming stripped 5 bases from V and 10 bases from J, with 18 bases between. The chain's CDR3 is CASSTYGREVSPLHF. CDR3 DNA sequence: TGTGCCAGCAGTACCTATGGCAGGGAGGTCTCACCCCTCCACTTT.

The V gene is TRBV6-2 or TRBV6-3, the J gene TRBJ1-3, with 9 nucleotides matching TRBD1. V lost 2 bases, J lost 4 bases, and 3 bases stayed unmatched. The V gene's germline CDR1 is MNHEY and CDR2 SVGEGT. The CDR3 consists of 15 residues. The CDR3 protein is CASSYGQGTGNTIYF. CDR3 coding DNA: TGTGCCAGCAGTTACGGACAGGGGACGGGAAACACCATATATTTT.

J is TRBJ1-2 and V is TRBV19; 9 positions match TRBD1. The germline CDR1 and CDR2 sequences are LNHDA and SQIVND (reference sequence). This CDR3 has 15 residues. V lost 7 bases, J lost 4 bases, and 10 bases stayed unmatched. The CDR3: CASTPTGGPGYGYTF. DNA for the CDR3: TGTGCCAGTACCCCGACAGGGGGACCGGGCTATGGCTACACCTTC.

The rearrangement joins TRBV19 to TRBJ1-5; D ambiguous. The CDR3 runs to 15 residues. V was trimmed by 1 base and J by 0 bases, leaving 7 bases between them. Germline V gene sequence: CDR1 LNHDA, CDR2 SQIVND (reference sequence). CDR3 loop: CASSIGQNSNQPQHF. CDR3 nucleotides: TGTGCCAGTAGTATAGGGCAGAATAGCAATCAGCCCCAGCATTTT.

The J gene is TRBJ1-2, the V gene TRBV4-3; no reliable D call. CDR3 size: 14 residues. V lost 0 bases and J 7 bases, leaving 12 bases between the germline ends. Germline CDR1 is LGHNA and CDR2 is YSLEER. The CDR3 here is CASSQDRKGSGYTF. CDR3 DNA: TGCGCCAGCAGCCAAGATCGGAAAGGGAGTGGCTACACCTTC.